The present T cell receptor (beta chain) was sequenced within a study of shared clonotypes between healthy human individuals. The CDR3 has 15 residues. CDR1 is LGHNA, CDR2 YSLEER, per germline. The V end lost 4 bases, the J end lost 0 bases, and 10 bases lay between the germline ends. Only in-frame clones appear in the TCRdb table, and some are missing; sequencing was by immunoSEQ multiplex PCR. The repertoire consists of around 1.5 million clones, with 95% to 99% occurring once and the leading ten covering about 0.45%. Material for sequencing was naive CD4+ T cells sorted from blood. As for subset: CD45RA+ positively selected. This TCR came from a man younger than 40 in good health. The chain links TRBV4-3 to TRBJ2-1; the D is unclear. CDR3 nucleotides: TGCGCCAGCAGCCCCACGGGCTTCTCCTACAATGAGCAGTTCTTC. The encoded protein is CASSPTGFSYNEQFF.